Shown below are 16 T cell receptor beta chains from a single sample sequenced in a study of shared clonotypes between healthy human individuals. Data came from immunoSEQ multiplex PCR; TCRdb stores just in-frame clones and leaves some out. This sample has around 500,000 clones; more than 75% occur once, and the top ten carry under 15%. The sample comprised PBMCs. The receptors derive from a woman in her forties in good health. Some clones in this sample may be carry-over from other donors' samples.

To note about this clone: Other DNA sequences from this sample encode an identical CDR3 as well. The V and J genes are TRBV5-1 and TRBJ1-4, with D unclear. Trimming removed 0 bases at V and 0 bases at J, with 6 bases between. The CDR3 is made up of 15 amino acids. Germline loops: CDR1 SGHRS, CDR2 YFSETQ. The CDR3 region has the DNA TGCGCCAGCAGCTTGGGTTATGCAACTAATGAAAAACTGTTTTTT. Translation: CASSLGYATNEKLFF.

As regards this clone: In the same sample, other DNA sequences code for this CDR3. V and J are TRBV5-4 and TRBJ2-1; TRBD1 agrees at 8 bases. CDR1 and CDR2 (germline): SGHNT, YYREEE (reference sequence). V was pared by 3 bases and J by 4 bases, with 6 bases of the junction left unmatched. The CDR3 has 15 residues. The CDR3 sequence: CASSSGTGGYNEQFF. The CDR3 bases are TGTGCCAGCAGCTCCGGGACAGGCGGATACAATGAGCAGTTCTTC.

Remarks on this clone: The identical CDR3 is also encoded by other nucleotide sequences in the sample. DNA of the CDR3: TGTGCCAGTAGTACCACTGTGAACACTGAAGCTTTCTTT. Translating it yields CASSTTVNTEAFF. V is TRBV19 and J is TRBJ1-1; D not certain. V was shortened by 4 bases and J by 0 bases, with 6 bases between the two germline ends. Germline V gives CDR1 LNHDA, CDR2 SQIVND (reference sequence). This CDR3 has 13 amino acids.

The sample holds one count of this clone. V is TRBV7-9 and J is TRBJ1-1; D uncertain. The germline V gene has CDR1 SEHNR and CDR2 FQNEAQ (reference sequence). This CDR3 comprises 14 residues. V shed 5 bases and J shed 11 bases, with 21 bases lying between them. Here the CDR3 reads CASSPSLPSPTAFF. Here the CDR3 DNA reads TGTGCCAGCAGCCCGAGCCTCCCCTCTCCGACGGCTTTCTTT. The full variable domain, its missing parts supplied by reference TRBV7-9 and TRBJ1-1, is DTGVSQNPRHKITKRGQNVTFRCDPISEHNRLYWYRQTLGQGPEFLTYFQNEAQLEKSRLLSDRFSAERPKGSFSTLEIQRTEQGDSAMYLCASSPSLPSPTAFFGQGTRLTVV.

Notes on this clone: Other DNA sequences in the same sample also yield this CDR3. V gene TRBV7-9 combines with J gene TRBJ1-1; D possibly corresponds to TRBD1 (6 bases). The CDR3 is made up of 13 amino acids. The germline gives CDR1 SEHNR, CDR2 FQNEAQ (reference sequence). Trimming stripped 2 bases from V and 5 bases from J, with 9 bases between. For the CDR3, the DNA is TGTGCCAGCAGCTTACAGGGGCAAACTGAAGCTTTCTTT. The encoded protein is CASSLQGQTEAFF.

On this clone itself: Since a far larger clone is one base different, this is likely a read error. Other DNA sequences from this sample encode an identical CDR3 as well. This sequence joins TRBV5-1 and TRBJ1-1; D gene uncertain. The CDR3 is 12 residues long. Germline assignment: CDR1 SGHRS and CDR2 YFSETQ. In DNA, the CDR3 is TGCGCCAGCAGTTTGGAGAATGCGACTCCTTTCTTT. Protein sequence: CASSLENATPFF.

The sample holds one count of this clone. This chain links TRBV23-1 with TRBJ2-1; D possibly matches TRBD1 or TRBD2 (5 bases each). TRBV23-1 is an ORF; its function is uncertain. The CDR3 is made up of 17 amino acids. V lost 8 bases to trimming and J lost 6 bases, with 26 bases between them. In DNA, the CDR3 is TGCGCCAGCTGGGGACGGTGGGAAGGTCCTCTGTGCAATGAGCAGTTCTTC. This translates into CASWGRWEGPLCNEQFF.

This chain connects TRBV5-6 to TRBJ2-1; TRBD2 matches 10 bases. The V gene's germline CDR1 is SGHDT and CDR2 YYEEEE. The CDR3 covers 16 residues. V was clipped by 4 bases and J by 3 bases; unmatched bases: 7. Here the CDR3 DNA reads TGTGCCAGCAGCCCAGCAGCTAGCGGGAGCTACAATGAGCAGTTCTTC. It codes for CASSPAASGSYNEQFF.

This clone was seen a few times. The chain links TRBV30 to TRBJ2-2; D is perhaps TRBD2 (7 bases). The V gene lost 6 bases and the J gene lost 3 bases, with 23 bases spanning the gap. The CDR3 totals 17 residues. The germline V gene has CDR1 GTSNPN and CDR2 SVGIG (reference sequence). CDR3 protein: CACSRGRLADHTGELFF. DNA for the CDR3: TGTGCCTGTAGTAGGGGGAGGCTAGCGGACCACACCGGGGAGCTGTTTTTT.

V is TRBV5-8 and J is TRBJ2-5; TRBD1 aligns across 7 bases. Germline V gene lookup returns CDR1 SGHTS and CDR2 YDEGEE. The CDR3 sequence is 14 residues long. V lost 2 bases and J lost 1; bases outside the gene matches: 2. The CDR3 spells CASSLQGRQETQYF. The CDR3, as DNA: TGTGCCAGCAGCTTACAGGGGCGCCAAGAGACCCAGTACTTC.

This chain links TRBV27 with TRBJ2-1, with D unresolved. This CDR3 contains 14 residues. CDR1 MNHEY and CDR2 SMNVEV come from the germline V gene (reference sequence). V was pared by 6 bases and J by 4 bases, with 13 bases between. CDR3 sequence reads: CASRPTLKYNEQFF. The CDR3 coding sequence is TGTGCCAGCAGGCCAACCTTAAAATACAATGAGCAGTTCTTC.

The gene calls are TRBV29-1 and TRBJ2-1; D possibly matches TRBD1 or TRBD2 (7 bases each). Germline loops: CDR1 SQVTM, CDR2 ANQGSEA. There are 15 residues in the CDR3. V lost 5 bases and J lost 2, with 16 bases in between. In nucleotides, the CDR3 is TGCAGCGTTTCCAGGGGGGGGAGCCCCTACAATGAGCAGTTCTTC. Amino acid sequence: CSVSRGGSPYNEQFF.

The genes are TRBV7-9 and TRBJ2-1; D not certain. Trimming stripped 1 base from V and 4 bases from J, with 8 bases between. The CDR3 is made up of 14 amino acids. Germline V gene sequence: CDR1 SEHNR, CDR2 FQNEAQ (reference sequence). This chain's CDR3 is CASSLGLPYNEQFF. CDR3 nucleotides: TGTGCCAGCAGCTTAGGACTTCCATACAATGAGCAGTTCTTC.

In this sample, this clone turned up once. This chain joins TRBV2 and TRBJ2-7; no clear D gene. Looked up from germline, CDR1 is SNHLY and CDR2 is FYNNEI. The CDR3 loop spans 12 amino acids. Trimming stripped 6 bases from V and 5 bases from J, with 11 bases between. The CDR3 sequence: CASSVDVDEQYF. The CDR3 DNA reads TGTGCCAGCAGCGTCGACGTGGACGAGCAGTACTTC. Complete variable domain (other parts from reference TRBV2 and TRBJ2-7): EPEVTQTPSHQVTQMGQEVILRCVPISNHLYFYWYRQILGQKVEFLVSFYNNEISEKSEIFDDQFSVERPDGSNFTLKIRSTKLEDSAMYFCASSVDVDEQYFGPGTRLTVT.

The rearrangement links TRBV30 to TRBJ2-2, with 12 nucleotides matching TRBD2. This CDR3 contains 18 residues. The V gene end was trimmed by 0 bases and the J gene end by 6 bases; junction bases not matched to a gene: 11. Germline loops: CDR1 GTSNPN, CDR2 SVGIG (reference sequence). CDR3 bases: TGTGCCTGGAGTGTACAGGCTAGCGGGAGGGCAGTCGCCGGGGAGCTGTTTTTT. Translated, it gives CAWSVQASGRAVAGELFF.

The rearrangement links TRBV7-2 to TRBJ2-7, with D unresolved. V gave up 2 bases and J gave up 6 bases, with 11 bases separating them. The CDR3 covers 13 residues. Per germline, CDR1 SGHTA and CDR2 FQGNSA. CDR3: CASSLTKLGEQYF. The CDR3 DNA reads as TGTGCCAGCAGCTTAACCAAACTGGGCGAGCAGTACTTC.